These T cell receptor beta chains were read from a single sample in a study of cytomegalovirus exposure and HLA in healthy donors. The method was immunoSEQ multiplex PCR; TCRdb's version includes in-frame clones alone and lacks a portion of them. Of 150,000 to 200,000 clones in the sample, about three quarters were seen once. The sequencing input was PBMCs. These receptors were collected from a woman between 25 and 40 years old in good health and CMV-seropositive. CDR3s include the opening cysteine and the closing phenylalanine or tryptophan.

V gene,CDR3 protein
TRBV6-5,CASRPSWDSNTQYF
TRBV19,CASSIPGTGRAFF
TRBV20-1,CSPGGGYEQYF
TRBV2,CASGALFSYNEQFF
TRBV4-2,CASSPISPSGLFEQYF
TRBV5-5,CASSRDREETQYF
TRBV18,CASSPTGLSTDTQYF
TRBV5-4,CASSSTVTANEKLFF
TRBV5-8,CASSLGGGNQPQHF
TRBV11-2,CASSLLDYEQFF
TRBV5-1,CASSTGTSGSPWETQYF
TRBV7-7,CASSPGLAGVTYNEQFF
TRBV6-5,CASSFLGPVFGYEQYF
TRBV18,CASSPTQFYGYTF
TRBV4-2,CASSQDRGFTYEQYF
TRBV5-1,CASRMTSYTTYEQYF
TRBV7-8,CASSGRLTSYEQYF
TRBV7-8,CASSSFRTGTGRYGYTF
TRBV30,CAWSRTSGSVGEQYF
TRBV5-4,CASSLEEGAYEQYF
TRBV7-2,CASSSFGGGQGASEAFF
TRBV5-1,CASSFPQGETQYF
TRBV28,CASEFTASYGYTF
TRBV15,CATSSHRGEFRNEQFF
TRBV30,CAWSVQGGIGGYTF
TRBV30,CAWSVLLAGANTGELFF
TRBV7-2,CASSRFRVNTEAFF
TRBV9,CASSAGDHNYGYTF
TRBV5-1,CASSPGRGAGDYGYTF
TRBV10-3,CAISPFIGQQETQYF
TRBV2,CASRLAGVVETQYF
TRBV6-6,CASSSGTRSYEQYF
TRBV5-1,CASSLNREREAFF
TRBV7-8,CASSLARGEQYF
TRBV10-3,CAIRGGTGDEQYF
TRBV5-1,CASSLEVVQNSYEQYF
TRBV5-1,CASSLAGGADTQYF
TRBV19,CASSQKVQRMNTEAFF
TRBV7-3,CASSLNGASGRETQYF
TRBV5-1,CASSGTSGSYNEQFF